These T cell receptor beta chains were read from a single sample in a study of blood T cell repertoires in COVID-19. Assay: immunoSEQ multiplex PCR; the TCRdb copy retains only in-frame clones and omits some. The sample shows approximately 140,000 clones, approximately 88% of them seen only once. Sequencing was carried out using peripheral blood. The receptors come from a man aged 55 to 70 with acute or convalescent COVID-19. CDR3s include the opening cysteine and the closing phenylalanine or tryptophan. D genes are given only for firm matches. The size field is filled for only some rows; it gives once, few, many or a size class.

13,NA,TRBV7-6,TRBJ1-3,NA,TGTGCCAGCAGCTTGGACAGTCTGGGCACCATATATTTT,CASSLDSLGTIYF
13,NA,TRBV19,TRBJ2-7,NA,TGTGCCAGTAGTATAAACGGACTATACGAGCAGTACTTC,CASSINGLYEQYF
14,NA,TRBV2,TRBJ1-4,NA,TGTGCCAGCAGCGAAGGGGACAACGAAGAAAAACTGTTTTTT,CASSEGDNEEKLFF
12,NA,TRBV10-3,TRBJ2-7,few,TGTGCCATCACAGGTCCTAATTACGAGCAGTACTTC,CAITGPNYEQYF
14,NA,TRBV3-1/TRBV3-2,TRBJ2-7,once,TGTGCCAGCAGCCGCGCAGGGTCGAATGCCGAGCAGTACTTC,CASSRAGSNAEQYF
14,TRBD1,TRBV11-2,TRBJ1-3,few,TGTGCCAGCAGCTTAACAGGGGCTGGAAACACCATATATTTT,CASSLTGAGNTIYF
17,TRBD1,TRBV7-6,TRBJ1-3,once,TGTGCCAGCAGCCCTAAACAGGGGATACTCTCTGGAAACACCATATATTTT,CASSPKQGILSGNTIYF
13,NA,TRBV6-5,TRBJ1-5,NA,TGTGCCAGCGGACTGAGCTACAATCAGCCCCAGCATTTT,CASGLSYNQPQHF
14,TRBD2,TRBV2,TRBJ2-2,NA,TGTGCCAGCAGCGAACCCCCGGGAGGCGGGGAGCTGTTTTTT,CASSEPPGGGELFF
14,NA,TRBV5-1,TRBJ1-1,NA,TGCGCCAGCAGCGTGGACAGTTTGAACACTGAAGCTTTCTTT,CASSVDSLNTEAFF
20,TRBD2,TRBV4-2,TRBJ2-2,NA,TGTGCCAGCAGCCAAGATCGAGGGGATAGCGGGTGGCCGAACACCGGGGAGCTGTTTTTT,CASSQDRGDSGWPNTGELFF
16,TRBD2,TRBV15,TRBJ2-1,NA,TGTGCCACCAGTGCCGAACTAGCGGGAGTAGGGAATGAGCAGTTCTTC,CATSAELAGVGNEQFF
19,TRBD2,TRBV12-5,TRBJ2-1,NA,TGTGCTAGTGTCCCGCTGGGACTAGCGGGGGCCAGCTCCTACAATGAGCAGTTCTTC,CASVPLGLAGASSYNEQFF